This T cell receptor (beta chain) was sequenced for a study of T cell responses to AZD1222 COVID-19 vaccine. Study-wide context: Second doses at about 4 or about 12 weeks were pooled.

TCRdb's table, derived via immunoSEQ multiplex PCR, lists solely in-frame clones and lacks some. The table has about 100,000 clones, around 94% seen once. Findings and limits, study-wide: Baseline serology detected seropositivity in only six or seven AZD1222 recipients. Donor demographics were predominantly white British with a female majority; clonal diversity may be underestimated.

Germline CDR1 reads MNHNS; CDR2 reads SASEGT. The CDR3 has 14 residues. V dropped 1 base and J dropped 1 base, with 7 bases sitting between them. About this clone itself: Its cognate antigen is unknown.

The sequence derives from an adult in good health. Here the sequenced sample was peripheral blood, taken on day 0 of AZD1222 vaccination. The chain employs TRBV6-1 and TRBJ1-1, with D perhaps matching TRBD1 (5 bases). DNA for the CDR3: TGTGCCAGCAGTGAAGGTCAGGGGAACACTGAAGCTTTCTTT. Translated: CASSEGQGNTEAFF.